The entry below gives a single T cell receptor beta chain sequence along with its context. Its specificity is not known. The data were taken from a study of cytomegalovirus exposure and HLA in healthy donors. Study-wide findings and caveats: In a later analysis, specific HLA alleles were associated with about 18,000 TCR beta sequences at a 0.05 false discovery rate. Links to common viral pathogens appeared, in a later analysis, for several of the most significant clusters.

The V end lost 6 bases, the J end lost 0 bases, and 18 bases lay between the germline ends. Germline V gene lookup returns CDR1 MDHEN and CDR2 SYDVKM. The CDR3 runs to 18 residues. Primers for the PCR totalled 60 Vbeta and 13 Jbeta. The table came from immunoSEQ multiplex PCR; TCRdb's copy has only in-frame clones and leaves some out. The table has some 98,000 clones, around 72% seen once; the top ten hold roughly 9.7%. Material: PBMCs. This TCR derives from a man younger than 35 in good health and CMV-seropositive. V gene TRBV28 combines with J gene TRBJ1-6; D remains ambiguous. The CDR3 DNA is TGTGCCAGCAGCCGATATGAGACCTGGAGCTCCTATAATTCACCCCTCCACTTT. Translated: CASSRYETWSSYNSPLHF.